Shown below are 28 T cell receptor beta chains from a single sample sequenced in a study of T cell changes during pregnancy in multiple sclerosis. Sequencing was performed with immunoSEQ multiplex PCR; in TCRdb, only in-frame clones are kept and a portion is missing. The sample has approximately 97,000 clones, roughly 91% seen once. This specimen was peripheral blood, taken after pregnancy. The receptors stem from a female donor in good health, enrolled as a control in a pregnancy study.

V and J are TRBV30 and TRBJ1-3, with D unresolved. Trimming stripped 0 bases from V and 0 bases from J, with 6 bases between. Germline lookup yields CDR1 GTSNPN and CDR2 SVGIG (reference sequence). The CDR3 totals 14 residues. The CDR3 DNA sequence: TGTGCCTGGAGTGTGAGCCTCTCTGGAAACACCATATATTTT. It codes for CAWSVSLSGNTIYF.

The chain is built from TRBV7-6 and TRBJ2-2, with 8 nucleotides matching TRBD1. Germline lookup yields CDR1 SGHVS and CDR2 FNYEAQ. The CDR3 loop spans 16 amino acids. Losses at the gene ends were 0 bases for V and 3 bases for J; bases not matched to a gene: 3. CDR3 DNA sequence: TGTGCCAGCAGCTTAGCCTCGACAGGGGACACCGGGGAGCTGTTTTTT. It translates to CASSLASTGDTGELFF.

The DNA of the CDR3 is TGTGCCATCAGTCAGGGGACTAGCGGGGTTTTTTTCTTC. It is translated as CAISQGTSGVFFF. The chain recombines TRBV10-3 with TRBJ2-1; 13 nucleotides match TRBD2. Germline CDR1 reads ENHRY; CDR2 reads SYGVKD. The CDR3 has 13 residues. The ends lost 5 bases at V and 16 bases at J; junction bases unmatched: 8.

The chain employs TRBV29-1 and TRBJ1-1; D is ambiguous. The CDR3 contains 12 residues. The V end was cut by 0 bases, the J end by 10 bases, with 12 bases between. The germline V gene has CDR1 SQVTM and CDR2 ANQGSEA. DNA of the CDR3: TGCAGCGTTGAAGATGAGGGCTGGGGAGCTTTCTTT. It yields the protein CSVEDEGWGAFF.

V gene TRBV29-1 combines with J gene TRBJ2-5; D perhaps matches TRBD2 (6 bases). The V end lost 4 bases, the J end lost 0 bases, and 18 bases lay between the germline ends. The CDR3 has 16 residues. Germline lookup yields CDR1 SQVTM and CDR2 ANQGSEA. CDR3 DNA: TGCAGCGTTGTCGGGTGGGGGACTCAGTACCAAGAGACCCAGTACTTC. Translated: CSVVGWGTQYQETQYF.

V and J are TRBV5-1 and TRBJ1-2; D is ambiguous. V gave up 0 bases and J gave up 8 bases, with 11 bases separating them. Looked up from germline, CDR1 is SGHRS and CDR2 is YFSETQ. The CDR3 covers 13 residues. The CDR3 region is CASSLVLPGGYTF. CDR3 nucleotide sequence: TGCGCCAGCAGCTTGGTATTGCCGGGAGGCTACACCTTC.

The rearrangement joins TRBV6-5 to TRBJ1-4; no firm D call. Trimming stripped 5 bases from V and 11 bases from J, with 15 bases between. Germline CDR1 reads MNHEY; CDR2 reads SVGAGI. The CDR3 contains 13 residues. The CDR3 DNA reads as TGTGCCAGCAGTGGTAATCGGAGGGAGAAACTGTTTTTT. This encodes CASSGNRREKLFF.

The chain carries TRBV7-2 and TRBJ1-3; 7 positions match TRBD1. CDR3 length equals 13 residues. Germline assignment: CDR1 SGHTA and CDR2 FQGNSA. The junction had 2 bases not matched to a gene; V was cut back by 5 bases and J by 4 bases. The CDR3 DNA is TGTGCCAGCAGCGTGGGACAGGGAAACACCATATATTTT. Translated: CASSVGQGNTIYF.

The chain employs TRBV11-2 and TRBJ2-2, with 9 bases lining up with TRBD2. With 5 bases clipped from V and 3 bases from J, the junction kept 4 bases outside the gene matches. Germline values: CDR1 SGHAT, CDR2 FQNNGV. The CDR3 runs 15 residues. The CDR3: CASSPTSGYTGELFF. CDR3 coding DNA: TGTGCCAGCAGCCCTACTAGCGGGTACACCGGGGAGCTGTTTTTT.

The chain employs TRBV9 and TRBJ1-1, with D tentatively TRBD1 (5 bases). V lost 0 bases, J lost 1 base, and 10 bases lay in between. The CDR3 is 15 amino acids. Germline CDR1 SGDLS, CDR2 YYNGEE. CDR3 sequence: CASSVEWRGNTEAFF. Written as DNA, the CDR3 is TGTGCCAGCAGCGTAGAATGGAGGGGGAACACTGAAGCTTTCTTT. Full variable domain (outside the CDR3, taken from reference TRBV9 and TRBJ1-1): DSGVTQTPKHLITATGQRVTLRCSPRSGDLSVYWYQQSLDQGLQFLIQYYNGEERAKGNILERFSAQQFPDLHSELNLSSLELGDSALYFCASSVEWRGNTEAFFGQGTRLTVV.

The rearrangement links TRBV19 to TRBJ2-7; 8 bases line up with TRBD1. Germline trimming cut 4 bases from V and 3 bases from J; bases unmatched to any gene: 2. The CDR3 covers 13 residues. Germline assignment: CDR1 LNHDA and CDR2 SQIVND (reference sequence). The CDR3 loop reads CASSTDRGYEQYF. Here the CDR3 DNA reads TGTGCCAGTAGTACTGACAGGGGCTACGAGCAGTACTTC.

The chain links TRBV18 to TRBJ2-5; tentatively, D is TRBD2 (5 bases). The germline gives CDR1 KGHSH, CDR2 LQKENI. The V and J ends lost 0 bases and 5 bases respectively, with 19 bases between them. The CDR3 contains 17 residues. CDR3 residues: CASSPPSRPAVGETQYF. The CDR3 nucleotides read TGTGCCAGCTCACCACCGAGTAGACCAGCGGTGGGGGAGACCCAGTACTTC.

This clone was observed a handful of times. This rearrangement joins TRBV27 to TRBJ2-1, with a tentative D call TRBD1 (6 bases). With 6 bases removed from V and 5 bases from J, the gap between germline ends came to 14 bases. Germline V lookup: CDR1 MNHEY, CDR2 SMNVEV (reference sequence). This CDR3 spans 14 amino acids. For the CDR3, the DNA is TGTGCCAGCAGCGACAGGATACTCGACAATGAGCAGTTCTTC. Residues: CASSDRILDNEQFF.

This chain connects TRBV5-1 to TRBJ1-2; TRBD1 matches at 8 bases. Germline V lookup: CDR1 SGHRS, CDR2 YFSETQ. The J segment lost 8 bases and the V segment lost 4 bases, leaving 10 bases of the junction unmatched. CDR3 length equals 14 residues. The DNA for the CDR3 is TGCGCCAGCAGCCAACGTACAGGGGGTATAGGCTACACCTTC. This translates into CASSQRTGGIGYTF.

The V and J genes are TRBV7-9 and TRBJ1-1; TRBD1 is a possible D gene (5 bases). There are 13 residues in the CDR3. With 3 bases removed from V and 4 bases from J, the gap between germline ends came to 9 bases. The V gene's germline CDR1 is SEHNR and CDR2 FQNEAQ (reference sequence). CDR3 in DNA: TGTGCCAGCAGCTTGATGGGGCTCACTGAAGCTTTCTTT. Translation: CASSLMGLTEAFF.

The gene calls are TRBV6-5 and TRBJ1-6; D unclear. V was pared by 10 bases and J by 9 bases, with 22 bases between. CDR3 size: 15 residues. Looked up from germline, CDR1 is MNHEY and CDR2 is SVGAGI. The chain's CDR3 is CATHSTTEGGSPLHF. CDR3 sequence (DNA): TGTGCCACCCACTCGACAACGGAAGGTGGTTCACCCCTCCACTTT.

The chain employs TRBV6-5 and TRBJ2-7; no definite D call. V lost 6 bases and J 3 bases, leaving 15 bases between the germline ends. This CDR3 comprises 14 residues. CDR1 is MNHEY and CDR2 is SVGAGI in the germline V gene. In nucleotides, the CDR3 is TGTGCCAGCAGGGCGGCCGGTGCCGGCTACGAGCAGTACTTC. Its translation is CASRAAGAGYEQYF.

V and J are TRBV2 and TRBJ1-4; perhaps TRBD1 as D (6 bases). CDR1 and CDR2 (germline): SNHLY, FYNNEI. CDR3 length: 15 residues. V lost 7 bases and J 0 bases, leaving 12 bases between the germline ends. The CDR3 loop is CASKFDRPTNEKLFF. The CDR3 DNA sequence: TGTGCCAGCAAATTCGACAGGCCAACTAATGAAAAACTGTTTTTT.

Here the CDR3 reads CASSFPGGREYF. Here the CDR3 DNA reads TGTGCCAGCAGCTTTCCGGGGGGGAGGGAGTACTTC. This sequence joins TRBV7-2 and TRBJ2-7; 8 bases line up with TRBD2. J lost 11 bases, V lost 3 bases, and 6 bases had no gene match. The CDR3 is made up of 12 amino acids. Looked up from germline, CDR1 is SGHTA and CDR2 is FQGNSA.

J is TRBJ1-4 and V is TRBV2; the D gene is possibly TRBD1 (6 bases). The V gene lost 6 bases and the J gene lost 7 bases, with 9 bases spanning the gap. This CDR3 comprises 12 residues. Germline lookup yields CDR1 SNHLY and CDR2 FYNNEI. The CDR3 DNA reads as TGTGCCAGCAGCGCGACAGGTGAAAAACTGTTTTTT. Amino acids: CASSATGEKLFF.

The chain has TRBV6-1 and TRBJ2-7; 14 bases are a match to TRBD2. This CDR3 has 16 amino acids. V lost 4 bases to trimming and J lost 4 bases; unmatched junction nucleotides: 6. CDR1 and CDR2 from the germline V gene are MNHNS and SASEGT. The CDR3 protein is CASSGRTSGGSYEQYF. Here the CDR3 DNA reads TGTGCCAGCAGTGGTCGGACTAGCGGGGGGTCGTACGAGCAGTACTTC.

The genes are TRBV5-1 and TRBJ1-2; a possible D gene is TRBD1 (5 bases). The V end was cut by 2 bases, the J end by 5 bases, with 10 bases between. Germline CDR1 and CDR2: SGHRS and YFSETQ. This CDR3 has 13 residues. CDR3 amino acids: CASSLQEGYGYTF. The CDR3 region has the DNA TGCGCCAGCAGCTTACAGGAGGGGTATGGCTACACCTTC.

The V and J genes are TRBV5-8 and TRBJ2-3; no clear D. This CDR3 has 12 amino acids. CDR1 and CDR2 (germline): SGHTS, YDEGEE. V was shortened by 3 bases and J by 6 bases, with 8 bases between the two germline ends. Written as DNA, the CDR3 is TGTGCCAGCAGCTCGTATGAGGATACGCAGTATTTT. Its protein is CASSSYEDTQYF. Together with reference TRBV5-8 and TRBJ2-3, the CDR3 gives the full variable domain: EAGVTQSPTHLIKTRGQQATLRCSPISGHTSVYWYQQALGLGLQFLLWYDEGEERNRGNFPPRFSGRQFPNYSSELNVNALELEDSALYLCASSSYEDTQYFGPGTRLTVL.

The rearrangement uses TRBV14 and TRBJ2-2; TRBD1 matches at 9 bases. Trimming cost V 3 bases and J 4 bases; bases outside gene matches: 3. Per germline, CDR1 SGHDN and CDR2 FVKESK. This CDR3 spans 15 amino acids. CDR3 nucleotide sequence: TGTGCCAGCAGCCAGAGGACAGGGGTCACCGGGGAGCTGTTTTTT. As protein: CASSQRTGVTGELFF. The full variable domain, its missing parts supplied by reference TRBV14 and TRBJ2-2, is EAGVTQFPSHSVIEKGQTVTLRCDPISGHDNLYWYRRVMGKEIKFLLHFVKESKQDESGMPNNRFLAERTGGTYSTLKVQPAELEDSGVYFCASSQRTGVTGELFFGEGSRLTVL.

The CDR3 region is CAIGDSSGNTIYF. The CDR3 DNA reads as TGTGCCATCGGGGACAGCTCTGGAAACACCATATATTTT. The chain combines TRBV10-3 with TRBJ1-3; 7 positions match TRBD1. Germline CDR1 and CDR2: ENHRY and SYGVKD. The CDR3 contains 13 residues. Trimming at V came to 8 bases and at J to 0 bases, leaving 1 base not matched to a gene.

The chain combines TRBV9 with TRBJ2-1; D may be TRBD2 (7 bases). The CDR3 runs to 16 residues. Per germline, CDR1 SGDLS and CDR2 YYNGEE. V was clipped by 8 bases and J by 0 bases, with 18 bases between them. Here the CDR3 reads CASTWGGASSYNEQFF. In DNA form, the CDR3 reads TGTGCCAGTACCTGGGGGGGGGCCAGCTCCTACAATGAGCAGTTCTTC.

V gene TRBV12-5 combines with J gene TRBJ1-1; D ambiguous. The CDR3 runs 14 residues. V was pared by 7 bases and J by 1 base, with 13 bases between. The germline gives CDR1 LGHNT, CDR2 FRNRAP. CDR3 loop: CASAPGDPNTEAFF. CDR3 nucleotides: TGTGCTAGTGCCCCCGGGGATCCGAACACTGAAGCTTTCTTT.

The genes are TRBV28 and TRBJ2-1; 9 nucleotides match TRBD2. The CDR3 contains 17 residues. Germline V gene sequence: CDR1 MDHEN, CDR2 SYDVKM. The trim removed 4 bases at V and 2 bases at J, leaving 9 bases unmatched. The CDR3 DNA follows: TGTGCCAGCAGTTGGGTGGGTAGCGGGGGTGCCTACAATGAGCAGTTCTTC. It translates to CASSWVGSGGAYNEQFF.